This is a list of T cell receptor beta chains from one sample in a study of shared clonotypes between healthy human individuals. Assay used: immunoSEQ multiplex PCR; TCRdb lists only in-frame clones, some missing. The table records about 1.5 million clones, roughly 98% of them present only once. Sequencing used naive CD4+ T cells sorted from blood. These TCRs come from a man aged 25 to 40 in good health. Both conserved end residues are part of each CDR3. A D gene is named only where the DNA matches it firmly. Clone size is stated in some rows and not others, as once, few, many or a class when expanded.

abundance: .
v_gene: TRBV9
j_gene: TRBJ2-7
d_gene: TRBD1
CDR3nt: TGTGCCAGCAGCGCAGGACAGGGGTCTTCCTACGAGCAGTACTTC
CDR3aa: CASSAGQGSSYEQYF

abundance: .
v_gene: TRBV18
j_gene: TRBJ2-3
d_gene: .
CDR3nt: TGTGCCAGCTCACCCCCTCAGGGGAGTGCGGAAACAGATACGCAGTATTTT
CDR3aa: CASSPPQGSAETDTQYF

abundance: .
v_gene: TRBV7-9
j_gene: TRBJ2-5
d_gene: .
CDR3nt: TGTGCCAGCAGCTTAGTAGGGGGAGTAGGAGAGACCCAGTACTTC
CDR3aa: CASSLVGGVGETQYF

abundance: once
v_gene: TRBV27
j_gene: TRBJ2-7
d_gene: TRBD1
CDR3nt: TGTGCCAGCAGGATTATGGGACAGGTGTCCTACGAGCAGTACTTC
CDR3aa: CASRIMGQVSYEQYF

abundance: .
v_gene: TRBV7-9
j_gene: TRBJ2-3
d_gene: .
CDR3nt: TGTGCCAGCAGCTTAGAAATCAGCACAGATACGCAGTATTTT
CDR3aa: CASSLEISTDTQYF

abundance: .
v_gene: TRBV6-5
j_gene: TRBJ1-2
d_gene: .
CDR3nt: TGTGCCAGCAGACCGGGACCGATCCGGGGCGGCTACACCTTC
CDR3aa: CASRPGPIRGGYTF

abundance: .
v_gene: TRBV27
j_gene: TRBJ2-7
d_gene: .
CDR3nt: TGTGCCAGCAGTTTGCAGGGAAACCGGTACGAGCAGTACTTC
CDR3aa: CASSLQGNRYEQYF

abundance: .
v_gene: TRBV18
j_gene: TRBJ1-3
d_gene: .
CDR3nt: TGTGCCAGCTCACCATCCGCTGGAAACACCATATATTTT
CDR3aa: CASSPSAGNTIYF

abundance: .
v_gene: TRBV5-1
j_gene: TRBJ2-7
d_gene: .
CDR3nt: TGCGCCAGCAGCTTGGCCTCAAGGCTGGGGACTTCCTACGAGCAGTACTTC
CDR3aa: CASSLASRLGTSYEQYF

abundance: .
v_gene: TRBV7-2
j_gene: TRBJ2-7
d_gene: TRBD2
CDR3nt: TGTGCCAGCAGCTTAGGAGGACTAGCGGGAGTAAGGTACGAGCAGTACTTC
CDR3aa: CASSLGGLAGVRYEQYF

abundance: .
v_gene: TRBV30
j_gene: TRBJ1-1
d_gene: .
CDR3nt: TGTGCCTGGAGCAAGTTCGGTACCCTAGGGTACACTGAAGCTTTCTTT
CDR3aa: CAWSKFGTLGYTEAFF

abundance: .
v_gene: TRBV10-2
j_gene: TRBJ2-1
d_gene: .
CDR3nt: TGCGCCAGCAGGGAAAACAATGAGCAGTTCTTC
CDR3aa: CASRENNEQFF

abundance: .
v_gene: TRBV5-4
j_gene: TRBJ2-3
d_gene: .
CDR3nt: TGTGCCAGCAGCTTTCTACTAGATACGCAGTATTTT
CDR3aa: CASSFLLDTQYF

abundance: .
v_gene: TRBV30
j_gene: TRBJ2-3
d_gene: .
CDR3nt: TGTGCCTGGAGCTCTACAGGTTTT
CDR3aa: CAWSSTGF

abundance: once
v_gene: TRBV18
j_gene: TRBJ2-1
d_gene: TRBD1
CDR3nt: TGTGCCAGCTTAGCGGACAGGGGTGCGGGTGAGCAGTTCTTC
CDR3aa: CASLADRGAGEQFF

abundance: .
v_gene: TRBV5-1
j_gene: TRBJ2-2
d_gene: TRBD1
CDR3nt: TGCGCCAGCAGCTTGGGGACAGGGGCCGGGGAGCTGTTTTTT
CDR3aa: CASSLGTGAGELFF

abundance: .
v_gene: TRBV6-5
j_gene: TRBJ2-1
d_gene: .
CDR3nt: TGTGCCAGCATGCCAGGAAGACTCATCGGTGAGCAGTTCTTC
CDR3aa: CASMPGRLIGEQFF

abundance: .
v_gene: TRBV27
j_gene: TRBJ1-3
d_gene: TRBD1
CDR3nt: TGTGCCAGCAGTTTATCAGGACAGGGCCCCATATATTTT
CDR3aa: CASSLSGQGPIYF

abundance: once
v_gene: TRBV9
j_gene: TRBJ2-4
d_gene: .
CDR3nt: TGTGCCAGCAGCGTAGCTCCCGGCGAGGCTCAGTACTTC
CDR3aa: CASSVAPGEAQYF

abundance: .
v_gene: TRBV5-4
j_gene: TRBJ2-2
d_gene: TRBD2
CDR3nt: TGTGCCAGCAGCTGGGGACTAGCGGGAAAAAATGGGAACACCGGGGAGCTGTTTTTT
CDR3aa: CASSWGLAGKNGNTGELFF

abundance: .
v_gene: TRBV27
j_gene: TRBJ2-7
d_gene: TRBD2
CDR3nt: TGTGCCAGCAGTATGACTAGCGGGAGAGGCTTGTACTTC
CDR3aa: CASSMTSGRGLYF

abundance: .
v_gene: TRBV5-4
j_gene: TRBJ2-3
d_gene: TRBD2
CDR3nt: TGTGCCAGCTTCCGTAGCGGGGTCAAAACAGATACGCAGTATTTT
CDR3aa: CASFRSGVKTDTQYF

abundance: .
v_gene: TRBV18
j_gene: TRBJ2-1
d_gene: TRBD2
CDR3nt: TGTGCCAGCTCACCAATAGGTGGGGGTTCTAGCGGTTACAATGAGCAGTTCTTC
CDR3aa: CASSPIGGGSSGYNEQFF

abundance: .
v_gene: TRBV2
j_gene: TRBJ1-5
d_gene: .
CDR3nt: TGTGCCAGCAGCGGGGTACGGGGCATTAATCAGCCCCAGCATTTT
CDR3aa: CASSGVRGINQPQHF

abundance: .
v_gene: TRBV6-4
j_gene: TRBJ1-1
d_gene: .
CDR3nt: TGTGCCAGCAGTGAGTACGCGTCGTTTGGTGGTGTGAACACTGAAGCTTTCTTT
CDR3aa: CASSEYASFGGVNTEAFF

abundance: .
v_gene: TRBV11-2
j_gene: TRBJ2-7
d_gene: TRBD1
CDR3nt: TGTGCCAGCAGCTTACCGGGACAGGGGTTGTACGAGCAGTACTTC
CDR3aa: CASSLPGQGLYEQYF

abundance: .
v_gene: TRBV18
j_gene: TRBJ1-5
d_gene: .
CDR3nt: TGTGCCAGCTCAGGCGAGGTTGGGCTGGGGCAGCCCCAGCATTTT
CDR3aa: CASSGEVGLGQPQHF

abundance: .
v_gene: TRBV19
j_gene: TRBJ2-2
d_gene: .
CDR3nt: TGTGCCAGTAGTATAGTGGCAGGGACGACCGGGGAGCTGTTTTTT
CDR3aa: CASSIVAGTTGELFF

abundance: .
v_gene: TRBV11-1
j_gene: TRBJ2-1
d_gene: .
CDR3nt: TGTGCCAGCAGCGGAGGATGGAATGAGCAGTTCTTC
CDR3aa: CASSGGWNEQFF

abundance: .
v_gene: TRBV7-9
j_gene: TRBJ2-1
d_gene: .
CDR3nt: TGTGCCAGCAGCCCAAAGACAGGTTACAATGAGCAGTTCTTC
CDR3aa: CASSPKTGYNEQFF

abundance: .
v_gene: TRBV21-1
j_gene: TRBJ2-7
d_gene: .
CDR3nt: TGTGCCAGCAGCACGACACACCCGGGCAAGCCCTACGAGCAGTACTTC
CDR3aa: CASSTTHPGKPYEQYF

abundance: .
v_gene: TRBV6-1
j_gene: TRBJ2-3
d_gene: .
CDR3nt: TGTGCCAGCAGTCGCCCAGATACGCAGTATTTT
CDR3aa: CASSRPDTQYF

abundance: .
v_gene: TRBV6-5
j_gene: TRBJ1-2
d_gene: .
CDR3nt: TGTGCCAGCAGGACCCCAGGGATTAACTATGGCTACACCTTC
CDR3aa: CASRTPGINYGYTF

abundance: .
v_gene: TRBV9
j_gene: TRBJ2-5
d_gene: TRBD1
CDR3nt: TGTGCCAGCAGCCCCCGGACAGGGGTTGGAGAGACCCAGTACTTC
CDR3aa: CASSPRTGVGETQYF

abundance: .
v_gene: TRBV18
j_gene: TRBJ1-2
d_gene: TRBD1
CDR3nt: TGTGCCAGCTCCCCCAGATGGGAAACTACGGACAGGGCGGCTGGCTACACCTTC
CDR3aa: CASSPRWETTDRAAGYTF

abundance: .
v_gene: TRBV27
j_gene: TRBJ2-7
d_gene: TRBD1
CDR3nt: TGTGCCAGCAGTTTTCGACGTGGGACAGGGACCTACGAGCAGTACTTC
CDR3aa: CASSFRRGTGTYEQYF

abundance: .
v_gene: TRBV25-1
j_gene: TRBJ2-6
d_gene: .
CDR3nt: TGTGCCAGCAGTGAAAACATGCACTCTGGGGCCAACGTCCTGACTTTC
CDR3aa: CASSENMHSGANVLTF

abundance: .
v_gene: TRBV29-1
j_gene: TRBJ2-7
d_gene: TRBD2
CDR3nt: TGCAGCGTTGAAACGGGGACTAGCGTCTCCTACGAGCAGTACTTC
CDR3aa: CSVETGTSVSYEQYF

abundance: .
v_gene: TRBV11-3
j_gene: TRBJ2-2
d_gene: TRBD2
CDR3nt: TGTGCCAGCAGCACTAGGCCCCAGGGACTAGCGGCGAACACCGGGGAGCTGTTTTTT
CDR3aa: CASSTRPQGLAANTGELFF

abundance: .
v_gene: TRBV5-1
j_gene: TRBJ1-1
d_gene: .
CDR3nt: TGCGCCAGCAGCTTAGCCGGAGCCACTGAAGCTTTCTTT
CDR3aa: CASSLAGATEAFF

abundance: .
v_gene: TRBV27
j_gene: TRBJ2-7
d_gene: .
CDR3nt: TGTGCCAGCAGTTCTTCCGGGACGAGTTACTACGAGCAGTACTTC
CDR3aa: CASSSSGTSYYEQYF

abundance: .
v_gene: TRBV5-6
j_gene: TRBJ1-1
d_gene: .
CDR3nt: TGTGCCAGCAGCTTGGTCGGCAGGAACACTGAAGCTTTCTTT
CDR3aa: CASSLVGRNTEAFF

abundance: .
v_gene: TRBV9
j_gene: TRBJ2-1
d_gene: .
CDR3nt: TGTGCCAGCAGCGTAAGCGGTCGGTGGGGTGAGCAGTTCTTC
CDR3aa: CASSVSGRWGEQFF

abundance: .
v_gene: TRBV28
j_gene: TRBJ2-4
d_gene: .
CDR3nt: TGTGCCAGCCTGGAGGGCCGGGAAAACATTCAGTACTTC
CDR3aa: CASLEGRENIQYF

abundance: .
v_gene: TRBV28
j_gene: TRBJ1-1
d_gene: .
CDR3nt: TGTGCCAGCAGTCCGGGAGGGATGAACACTGAAGCTTTCTTT
CDR3aa: CASSPGGMNTEAFF

abundance: .
v_gene: TRBV5-1
j_gene: TRBJ1-1
d_gene: .
CDR3nt: TGCGCCAGCAGCTTGGAGGCAGGGGTGGGTGAAGCTTTCTTT
CDR3aa: CASSLEAGVGEAFF

abundance: .
v_gene: TRBV11-2
j_gene: TRBJ2-5
d_gene: .
CDR3nt: TGTGCCAGCAGATATGTAGGTAGCGGACAAGAGACCCAGTACTTC
CDR3aa: CASRYVGSGQETQYF

abundance: .
v_gene: TRBV10-3
j_gene: TRBJ2-2
d_gene: TRBD2
CDR3nt: TGTGCCATCAGTGAAACGGGAGGAGGGACCGGGGAGCTGTTTTTT
CDR3aa: CAISETGGGTGELFF

abundance: .
v_gene: TRBV10-1
j_gene: TRBJ2-5
d_gene: .
CDR3nt: TGCGCCAGCAGTGAGTCTGGGGCAGGCCAAGAGACCCAGTACTTC
CDR3aa: CASSESGAGQETQYF

abundance: .
v_gene: TRBV2
j_gene: TRBJ2-3
d_gene: .
CDR3nt: TGTGCCAGCACTTTTAGGTCTAGCACAGATACGCAGTATTTT
CDR3aa: CASTFRSSTDTQYF

abundance: .
v_gene: TRBV27
j_gene: TRBJ1-2
d_gene: TRBD1
CDR3nt: TGTGCCAGCAGTCCCATGACAGGGAAGGACTATGGCTACACCTTC
CDR3aa: CASSPMTGKDYGYTF

abundance: .
v_gene: TRBV5-1
j_gene: TRBJ2-7
d_gene: .
CDR3nt: TGCGCCAGCAGCCTCCTTGGGGCTATCCACGAGCAGTACTTC
CDR3aa: CASSLLGAIHEQYF

abundance: .
v_gene: TRBV18
j_gene: TRBJ2-7
d_gene: TRBD2
CDR3nt: TGTGCCAGCTCACCTCGCGGGAGCCTCGAGCAGTACTTC
CDR3aa: CASSPRGSLEQYF